This T cell receptor (beta chain) was captured by sequencing in a study of T cell repertoires in cytomegalovirus infection. About the study: CMV epitopes, recently identified HLA-C-restricted and well-studied HLA-B-restricted, were used. Indications of both CMV infection and matching HLA type were provided by public TCR beta signatures.

Study-level findings and limits: Dominant in the ex vivo response were TCR beta clonotypes restricted by HLA-C and specific for CMV. Pooled public TCR beta family frequency picked out CMV carriers with the relevant HLA.

Regarding this clonotype: Its antigen is not identified.

TCRdb reprocessed the reads via MiXCR and lists one record per CDR3 protein. The table includes about 500,000 distinct CDR3 sequences, around a third detected once. The material sequenced was cultured PBMCs, taken from culture after CMV antigen stimulation. The sequence derives from a human donor in good health (CMV status not recorded). Some clones in this sample may be carry-over from other donors' samples.

The CDR3 region has the DNA TGTGCCAGCAGCGGAACAGGGGGCGGGGAGACTGAAGCTTTCTTT. Its translation is CASSGTGGGETEAFF. The rearrangement uses TRBV6-2 or TRBV6-3 and TRBJ1-1, with TRBD1 matching 9 bases. The CDR3 extends over 15 amino acids. The germline gives CDR1 MNHEY, CDR2 SVGEGT. The ends lost 6 bases at V and 5 bases at J; junction bases unmatched: 10.